The 13 T cell receptor beta chains presented below share a single source sample, sequenced in a study of shared clonotypes between healthy human individuals (TCRdb year 2020). The library was generated by the immunoSEQ multiplex PCR assay. This is the immuneACCESS table as TCRdb keeps it, with only in-frame sequences that have V and J called. A part of the clones is gone; compared with another copy, unresolved V genes explain less than half, and the rest is unexplained. In all, the sample holds over 1.5 million clones, and about 98% of those were seen once. Clones ranked in the top ten supply approximately 0.45% of the sample. Sample: naive CD4+ T cells sorted from blood. According to the study, the label for this sample's cell subset or site signals: CD45RA+ positively selected. The receptors derive from a man younger than 45 in good health.

This chain joins TRBV10-3 and TRBJ2-1; D gene ambiguous. Germline CDR1 reads ENHRY; CDR2 reads SYGVKD. Trimming pared 3 bases from V and 5 bases from J, leaving 5 bases between. The length of the CDR3 is 12 residues. The CDR3 DNA sequence: TGTGCCATCAGTGATGGCAACAATGAGCAGTTCTTC. This sequence encodes CAISDGNNEQFF.

The V gene is TRBV18, the J gene TRBJ2-7, with TRBD1 matching 8 bases. There are 15 residues in the CDR3. V dropped 2 bases and J dropped 3; count of bases not matched to a gene: 6. Per the germline V gene, CDR1 is KGHSH and CDR2 is LQKENI. This CDR3 reads CASSPGQGGSYEQYF. DNA of the CDR3: TGTGCCAGCTCACCAGGACAGGGTGGGAGCTACGAGCAGTACTTC.

The rearrangement links TRBV7-9 to TRBJ1-1, with D tentatively TRBD1 (6 bases). This CDR3 is built from 16 residues. Germline V gene lookup returns CDR1 SEHNR and CDR2 FQNEAQ (reference sequence). V shed 1 base and J shed 1 base, with 13 bases lying between them. The CDR3 sequence is CASSLEGGLSNTEAFF. In DNA, the CDR3 is TGTGCCAGCAGCTTAGAGGGGGGGCTCTCGAACACTGAAGCTTTCTTT.

The chain couples TRBV5-1 to TRBJ1-1; a weak D match, TRBD1 (6 bases). Germline V gives CDR1 SGHRS, CDR2 YFSETQ. This CDR3 contains 14 residues. V was shortened by 4 bases and J by 4 bases, with 14 bases between the two germline ends. Here the CDR3 reads CASSQQGKVTEAFF. The CDR3 nucleotides read TGCGCCAGCAGCCAGCAGGGGAAGGTCACTGAAGCTTTCTTT.

The table lists this clone with a few counts. The chain has TRBV6-5 and TRBJ1-5; 7 positions match TRBD1. CDR1 and CDR2 (germline): MNHEY, SVGAGI. This CDR3 is 15 amino acids long. Trimming took 0 bases from V and 3 from J; bases not matched to a gene: 2. This chain's CDR3 is CASSYSGQDNQPQHF. The CDR3 nucleotides are TGTGCCAGCAGTTACTCTGGACAGGACAATCAGCCCCAGCATTTT.

This clone appeared a single time. V and J are TRBV2 and TRBJ2-7, with D perhaps being TRBD1 or TRBD2 (5 bases each). Trimming cost V 10 bases and J 4 bases, with 8 bases left between them. The germline gives CDR1 SNHLY, CDR2 FYNNEI. The CDR3 contains 10 residues. Here the CDR3 reads CATREYEQYF. The CDR3 nucleotides read TGTGCCACCAGGGAGTACGAGCAGTACTTC.

V usage is TRBV6-5 and J usage is TRBJ2-7; D might be TRBD1 or TRBD2, each matching 5 bases. CDR1 is MNHEY and CDR2 is SVGAGI in the germline V gene. The germline V and J ends were trimmed by 4 bases and 0 bases, with 16 bases remaining between them. The CDR3 covers 16 residues. This CDR3 is CASSSPQGTSSYEQYF. CDR3 DNA sequence: TGTGCCAGCAGTTCCCCTCAAGGGACCAGCTCCTACGAGCAGTACTTC.

The CDR3 spells CASSLGAQGLSGANVLTF. In nucleotides, the CDR3 is TGTGCCAGCAGCTTAGGGGCCCAGGGGTTGTCTGGGGCCAACGTCCTGACTTTC. This chain uses TRBV7-6 with TRBJ2-6, with TRBD1 as a possible D gene (6 bases). Germline CDR1 is SGHVS and CDR2 is FNYEAQ. CDR3 length: 18 residues. Trimming cost V 1 base and J 1 base, with 14 bases left between them.

The rearrangement uses TRBV7-8 and TRBJ2-7, with D possibly TRBD1 on 5 matching bases. This CDR3 has 15 amino acids. Trimming removed 2 bases from V and 0 bases from J, with 11 bases in between. Germline CDR1 is SGHVS and CDR2 is FQNEAQ. The CDR3 region has the DNA TGTGCCAGCAGCTTAACCCGACAGACCTCCTACGAGCAGTACTTC. This codes for CASSLTRQTSYEQYF. Full variable domain (missing parts from reference TRBV7-8 and TRBJ2-7): GAGVSQSPRYKVAKRGQDVALRCDPISGHVSLFWYQQALGQGPEFLTYFQNEAQLDKSGLPSDRFFAERPEGSVSTLKIQRTQQEDSAVYLCASSLTRQTSYEQYFGPGTRLTVT.

The chain uses TRBV6-5 and TRBJ2-2, with D possibly being TRBD1 (6 bases). CDR3 size: 14 residues. Germline loops: CDR1 MNHEY, CDR2 SVGAGI. Trimming took 6 bases from V and 7 from J, leaving 15 bases between them. The CDR3 bases are TGTGCCAGCAGACCCACAGGGTTGGGCGGGGAGCTGTTTTTT. It is translated as CASRPTGLGGELFF.

The genes are TRBV2 and TRBJ2-1, with 10 bases identical to TRBD2. The CDR3 runs to 14 residues. Germline V gives CDR1 SNHLY, CDR2 FYNNEI. V was clipped by 7 bases and J by 8 bases; unmatched bases: 8. The CDR3 reads CASISLAGAYEQFF. CDR3 in DNA: TGTGCCAGCATAAGTCTAGCGGGAGCCTATGAGCAGTTCTTC.

The chain recombines TRBV14 with TRBJ1-1; unclear D gene. Trimming took 4 bases from V and 0 from J, leaving 9 bases between them. The germline gives CDR1 SGHDN, CDR2 FVKESK. The CDR3 length is 14 residues. Here the CDR3 DNA reads TGTGCCAGCAGCCGGCTGGGCGTGAACACTGAAGCTTTCTTT. It specifies CASSRLGVNTEAFF.

The V and J genes are TRBV27 and TRBJ1-2, with TRBD1 identical over 9 bases. The CDR3 has 15 residues. Per germline, CDR1 MNHEY and CDR2 SMNVEV (reference sequence). Losses at the gene ends were 4 bases for V and 7 bases for J; bases not matched to a gene: 10. The CDR3 DNA sequence: TGTGCCAGCAGTTACAACAGGGGGCATGTGAGTGGCTACACCTTC. It specifies CASSYNRGHVSGYTF.